A single sample gave rise to the 20 T cell receptor beta chains below, sequenced in a study of OX40 agonist ivuxolimab in advanced cancers. Some clones are missing from TCRdb's copy, which holds only in-frame ones; the method was immunoSEQ multiplex PCR. The sample consists of 65,000 to 80,000 clones, roughly nine tenths of them appearing once. The material was CD4+ or CD8+ T cells sorted from blood, obtained in a trial of the OX40 agonist ivuxolimab. The receptors were sampled from an adult with an advanced solid tumor such as melanoma, head and neck, liver or kidney cancer.

The chain combines TRBV19 with TRBJ2-2; TRBD2 is a possible D gene (5 bases). The V end was cut by 0 bases, the J end by 3 bases, with 11 bases between. The germline CDR1 and CDR2 sequences are LNHDA and SQIVND (reference sequence). The CDR3 is made up of 16 amino acids. CDR3 DNA: TGTGCCAGTAGTATAGATCTATGGGAGTACACCGGGGAGCTGTTTTTT. It codes for CASSIDLWEYTGELFF.

The rearrangement joins TRBV7-8 to TRBJ2-1; 7 positions agree with TRBD2. CDR3 size: 16 residues. CDR1 is SGHVS and CDR2 is FQNEAQ in the germline V gene. V trimming: 5 bases; J trimming: 0 bases; junction bases outside the gene matches: 7. CDR3 region: CASSPGTTTSYNEQFF. CDR3 coding DNA: TGTGCCAGCAGCCCCGGGACTACTACCTCCTACAATGAGCAGTTCTTC.

The chain uses TRBV9 and TRBJ2-2; a weak D match, TRBD1 (6 bases). CDR1 is SGDLS and CDR2 is YYNGEE in the germline V gene. The CDR3 consists of 14 residues. V gave up 3 bases and J gave up 4 bases, with 10 bases separating them. The CDR3 loop is CASSAGQSTGELFF. CDR3 sequence (DNA): TGTGCCAGCAGCGCAGGACAGAGCACCGGGGAGCTGTTTTTT.

The chain combines TRBV19 with TRBJ2-1; 10 bases agree with TRBD2. The CDR3 consists of 15 residues. Germline values: CDR1 LNHDA, CDR2 SQIVND (reference sequence). V lost 3 bases to trimming and J lost 7 bases; unmatched junction nucleotides: 6. Written as DNA, the CDR3 is TGTGCCAGTAGTATCCTCTGGACTAGCGGTAATGAGCAGTTCTTC. Protein product: CASSILWTSGNEQFF.

This sequence joins TRBV19 and TRBJ1-5, with D perhaps matching TRBD1 (6 bases). Germline CDR1 LNHDA, CDR2 SQIVND (reference sequence). V lost 5 bases and J lost 0, with 11 bases in between. The CDR3 spans 15 residues. The CDR3 nucleotides are TGTGCCAGTAGTGCAACAGGGTTTAGCAATCAGCCCCAGCATTTT. Residues: CASSATGFSNQPQHF.

The chain carries TRBV2 and TRBJ2-7, with 9 bases fitting TRBD1. The V and J ends lost 8 bases and 5 bases, in that order; junction bases with no gene match: 7. Germline CDR1 and CDR2: SNHLY and FYNNEI. The CDR3 extends over 13 amino acids. The CDR3 nucleotides read TGTGCCAGCGGATGGACAGGGGAGGACGAGCAGTACTTC. It is translated as CASGWTGEDEQYF.

The table lists this clone with a count of one. Here the CDR3 reads CASSLAGQGVHEQYF. Here the CDR3 DNA reads TGTGCCAGCAGCTTGGCTGGACAGGGGGTCCACGAGCAGTACTTC. The rearrangement links TRBV5-6 to TRBJ2-7, with TRBD1 matching over 10 bases. The CDR3 covers 15 residues. CDR1 is SGHDT and CDR2 is YYEEEE in the germline V gene. With V trimmed by 0 bases and J by 5 bases, 5 bases remained unmatched.

The chain uses TRBV27 and TRBJ2-2; D is uncertain. The germline V and J ends were trimmed by 3 bases and 2 bases, with 7 bases remaining between them. Germline-derived CDR1 and CDR2 are MNHEY and SMNVEV (reference sequence). The CDR3 is made up of 14 amino acids. The chain's CDR3 is CASSLGRNTGELFF. CDR3 sequence (DNA): TGTGCCAGCAGTTTGGGCAGAAACACCGGGGAGCTGTTTTTT.

The rearrangement links TRBV11-1 to TRBJ2-5, with a possible D match to TRBD1 (6 bases). V was pared by 8 bases and J by 4 bases, with 14 bases between. The CDR3 spans 13 residues. Germline V gives CDR1 SGHAT, CDR2 FQDESV (reference sequence). The DNA for the CDR3 is TGTGCCAGCCGGTCAGGGGCAGGAGAGACCCAGTACTTC. This sequence encodes CASRSGAGETQYF.

The chain is built from TRBV28 and TRBJ2-2; 11 bases map to TRBD2. The CDR3 totals 19 residues. The trim removed 2 bases at V and 0 bases at J, leaving 8 bases unmatched. The germline gives CDR1 MDHEN, CDR2 SYDVKM. The CDR3 loop reads CASSLDTSGRIANTGELFF. The CDR3 DNA follows: TGTGCCAGCAGTTTAGATACTAGCGGGAGAATCGCGAACACCGGGGAGCTGTTTTTT.

A single count supports this clone. This rearrangement joins TRBV11-2 to TRBJ2-1; TRBD2 matches at 8 bases. The CDR3 covers 14 residues. V shed 7 bases and J 5 bases; nucleotides not matched to a gene: 7. Germline CDR1 reads SGHAT; CDR2 reads FQNNGV. CDR3 sequence: CASKIAGNDNEQFF. DNA of the CDR3: TGTGCCAGCAAAATAGCGGGAAACGACAATGAGCAGTTCTTC.

This chain links TRBV4-3 with TRBJ2-7; perhaps TRBD1 as D (5 bases). Trimming shortened V by 4 bases and J by 0 bases, and 13 bases separated the two germline ends. Looked up from germline, CDR1 is LGHNA and CDR2 is YSLEER. This CDR3 comprises 15 residues. CDR3 in DNA: TGCGCCAGCAGCCTAATTGGGGCCAGCTCCTACGAGCAGTACTTC. It specifies CASSLIGASSYEQYF.

The CDR3 coding sequence is TGTGCCAGCAGTTTACGCCAGGGGGGCATCTACGAGCAGTACTTC. This translates into CASSLRQGGIYEQYF. This chain connects TRBV27 to TRBJ2-7; weak D call: TRBD1 (7 bases). The germline V gene encodes CDR1 MNHEY and CDR2 SMNVEV (reference sequence). The CDR3 spans 15 residues. Trimming took 2 bases from V and 3 from J, leaving 14 bases between them.

The chain employs TRBV28 and TRBJ1-2; D is undetermined. V was shortened by 3 bases and J by 3 bases, with 8 bases between the two germline ends. This CDR3 spans 13 amino acids. CDR1 is MDHEN and CDR2 is SYDVKM in the germline V gene. Written as DNA, the CDR3 is TGTGCCAGCAGTTTTTCAGAGTACTATGGCTACACCTTC. This codes for CASSFSEYYGYTF.

This sequence joins TRBV5-1 and TRBJ1-6; tentative D call: TRBD1 (5 bases). The CDR3 totals 15 residues. The ends were cut back, 2 bases at V and 8 bases at J, with 14 bases in the middle. From germline, CDR1 is SGHRS and CDR2 YFSETQ. The CDR3 reads CASSFTGQTDSPLHF. The CDR3 nucleotides read TGCGCCAGCAGCTTTACGGGGCAAACGGATTCACCCCTCCACTTT.

This chain links TRBV9 with TRBJ1-6, with D uncertain. With 0 bases removed from V and 9 bases from J, the gap between germline ends came to 4 bases. The germline V gene encodes CDR1 SGDLS and CDR2 YYNGEE. This CDR3 is built from 12 residues. The CDR3: CASSVAGSPLHF. The CDR3 DNA reads TGTGCCAGCAGCGTAGCGGGTTCACCCCTCCACTTT.

The chain combines TRBV9 with TRBJ2-7; D remains ambiguous. V lost 0 bases to trimming and J lost 5 bases, with 9 bases between them. This CDR3 is built from 13 residues. Germline assignment: CDR1 SGDLS and CDR2 YYNGEE. CDR3 amino acids: CASSVDGVHEQYF. The CDR3 nucleotides are TGTGCCAGCAGCGTAGATGGGGTCCACGAGCAGTACTTC.

The chain links TRBV28 to TRBJ2-7; possible D gene TRBD1, 6 bases. V lost 7 bases to trimming and J lost 0 bases, with 13 bases between them. Germline V gives CDR1 MDHEN, CDR2 SYDVKM. The CDR3 is 14 amino acids. Here the CDR3 DNA reads TGTGCCAGCACTCTACAGGGAGACTCCTACGAGCAGTACTTC. Amino acids: CASTLQGDSYEQYF.

This rearrangement joins TRBV27 to TRBJ2-3; no reliable D call. Germline CDR1 reads MNHEY; CDR2 reads SMNVEV (reference sequence). CDR3 length: 12 amino acids. V dropped 7 bases and J dropped 2 bases, with 7 bases sitting between them. This CDR3 reads CASTSLTDTQYF. The CDR3 nucleotides are TGTGCCAGCACCTCTCTCACAGATACGCAGTATTTT.

The chain uses TRBV10-2 and TRBJ2-3; 7 bases are shared with TRBD2. The germline CDR1 and CDR2 sequences are WSHSY and SAAADI. V dropped 6 bases and J dropped 5; count of bases not matched to a gene: 5. The CDR3 covers 13 residues. The DNA of the CDR3 is TGCGCCAGCAGGGGAGGGGAGGGAGATACGCAGTATTTT. Its protein product is CASRGGEGDTQYF.